Here is one TCR beta chain with its context. This sample is drawn from a study of T cell changes during pregnancy in multiple sclerosis. TCRdb keeps only in-frame clones here, not all; method: immunoSEQ multiplex PCR. The sample has around 55,000 clones, 93% seen once. V lost 5 bases to trimming and J lost 4 bases; unmatched junction nucleotides: 13. CDR3 length: 16 amino acids. The V gene's germline CDR1 is SGHVS and CDR2 FQNEAQ. The clonotype was recovered from a female donor with multiple sclerosis, enrolled in a pregnancy study. The sample here was CD8+ T cells from peripheral blood mononuclear cells, taken in the second trimester of pregnancy. The V and J genes are TRBV7-8 and TRBJ2-7; 8 bases fit TRBD1. The DNA for the CDR3 is TGTGCCAGCAGCCCGCAACCTAGGACAGGGATGTACGAGCAGTACTTC. This translates into CASSPQPRTGMYEQYF. The entire variable domain, with the rest obtained from reference TRBV7-8 and TRBJ2-7, is as follows: GAGVSQSPRYKVAKRGQDVALRCDPISGHVSLFWYQQALGQGPEFLTYFQNEAQLDKSGLPSDRFFAERPEGSVSTLKIQRTQQEDSAVYLCASSPQPRTGMYEQYFGPGTRLTVT.